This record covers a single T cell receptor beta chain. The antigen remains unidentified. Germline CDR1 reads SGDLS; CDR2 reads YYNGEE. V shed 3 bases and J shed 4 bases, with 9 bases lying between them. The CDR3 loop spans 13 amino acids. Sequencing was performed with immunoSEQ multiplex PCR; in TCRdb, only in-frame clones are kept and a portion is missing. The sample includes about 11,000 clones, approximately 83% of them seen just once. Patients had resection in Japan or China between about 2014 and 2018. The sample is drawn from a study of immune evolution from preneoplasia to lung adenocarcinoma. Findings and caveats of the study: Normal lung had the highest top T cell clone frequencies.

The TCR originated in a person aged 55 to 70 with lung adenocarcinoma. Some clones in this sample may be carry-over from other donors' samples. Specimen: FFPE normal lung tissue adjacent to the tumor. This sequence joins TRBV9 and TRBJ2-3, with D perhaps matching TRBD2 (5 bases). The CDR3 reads CASSDPGSDTQYF. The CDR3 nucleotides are TGTGCCAGCAGCGACCCGGGGTCAGATACGCAGTATTTT.